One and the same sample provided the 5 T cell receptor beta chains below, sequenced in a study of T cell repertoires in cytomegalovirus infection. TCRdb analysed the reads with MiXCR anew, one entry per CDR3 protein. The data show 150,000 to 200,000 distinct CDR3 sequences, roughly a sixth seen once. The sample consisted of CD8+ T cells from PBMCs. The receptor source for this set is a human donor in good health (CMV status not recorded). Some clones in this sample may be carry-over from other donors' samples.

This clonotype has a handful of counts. CDR3 nucleotides: TGCAGCGTTGAGAAGGGACAGGGCACATACGAGCAGTACTTC. Amino acid sequence: CSVEKGQGTYEQYF. V gene TRBV29-1 combines with J gene TRBJ2-7; TRBD1 agrees at 9 bases. CDR1 and CDR2 (germline): SQVTM, ANQGSEA. CDR3 size: 14 residues. Trimming at V came to 3 bases and at J to 4 bases, leaving 7 bases not matched to a gene.

The CDR3 bases are TGTGCCAGCAGCTCCGAGGGCCTAGCGGGAGACAATGAGCAGTTCTTC. Protein: CASSSEGLAGDNEQFF. This chain uses TRBV7-8 with TRBJ2-1; 10 bases match TRBD2. V lost 4 bases to trimming and J lost 5 bases; unmatched junction nucleotides: 8. The V gene's germline CDR1 is SGHVS and CDR2 FQNEAQ. There are 16 residues in the CDR3.

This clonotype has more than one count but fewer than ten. The CDR3 region has the DNA TGCGCCAGCAGCTTCCGGAGGAGAGGGCACGGGGCCAACGTCCTGACTTTC. Protein product: CASSFRRRGHGANVLTF. The chain has TRBV5-1 and TRBJ2-6; D perhaps matches TRBD2 (5 bases). With 2 bases removed from V and 4 bases from J, the gap between germline ends came to 16 bases. The CDR3 has 17 residues. Germline V gene sequence: CDR1 SGHRS, CDR2 YFSETQ.

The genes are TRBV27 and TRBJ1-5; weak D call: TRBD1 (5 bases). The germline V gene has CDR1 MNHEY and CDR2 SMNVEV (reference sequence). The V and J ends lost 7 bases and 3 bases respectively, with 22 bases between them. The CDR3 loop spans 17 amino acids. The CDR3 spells CASTRDHLRGTNQPQHF. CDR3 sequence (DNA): TGTGCCAGCACCCGGGACCATCTTCGAGGGACCAATCAGCCCCAGCATTTT.

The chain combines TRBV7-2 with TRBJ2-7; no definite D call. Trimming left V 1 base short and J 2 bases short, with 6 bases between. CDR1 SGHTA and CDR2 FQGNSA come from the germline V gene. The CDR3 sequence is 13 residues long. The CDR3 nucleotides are TGTGCCAGCAGCTTAGTCCTAACCTACGAGCAGTACTTC. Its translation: CASSLVLTYEQYF.